This record looks at one T cell receptor beta chain sequence and its context. The sample comes from a study of blood T cell repertoires in COVID-19. Study summary: Acute and convalescent COVID-19 specimens originated in the United States, Italy and Spain. The cDNA or gDNA used as material had been derived from T cells, B-cell-depleted T cells, or PBMCs.

Clones were sequenced by immunoSEQ multiplex PCR, and TCRdb holds only the in-frame ones, with some missing. The data show approximately 200,000 clones, 84% seen once. Germline V gene lookup returns CDR1 KGHDR and CDR2 SFDVKD. V lost 4 bases, J lost 5 bases, and 8 bases stayed unmatched. The length of the CDR3 is 15 residues. The receptor's source is a woman aged 30 to 39 who had recovered from COVID-19. The sequenced sample consisted of peripheral blood. The rearrangement joins TRBV24-1 to TRBJ2-7; 9 nucleotides align to TRBD1. The CDR3 protein is CATSETGTGSHEQYF. The CDR3 nucleotides are TGTGCCACCAGTGAGACCGGGACAGGGTCCCACGAGCAGTACTTC.